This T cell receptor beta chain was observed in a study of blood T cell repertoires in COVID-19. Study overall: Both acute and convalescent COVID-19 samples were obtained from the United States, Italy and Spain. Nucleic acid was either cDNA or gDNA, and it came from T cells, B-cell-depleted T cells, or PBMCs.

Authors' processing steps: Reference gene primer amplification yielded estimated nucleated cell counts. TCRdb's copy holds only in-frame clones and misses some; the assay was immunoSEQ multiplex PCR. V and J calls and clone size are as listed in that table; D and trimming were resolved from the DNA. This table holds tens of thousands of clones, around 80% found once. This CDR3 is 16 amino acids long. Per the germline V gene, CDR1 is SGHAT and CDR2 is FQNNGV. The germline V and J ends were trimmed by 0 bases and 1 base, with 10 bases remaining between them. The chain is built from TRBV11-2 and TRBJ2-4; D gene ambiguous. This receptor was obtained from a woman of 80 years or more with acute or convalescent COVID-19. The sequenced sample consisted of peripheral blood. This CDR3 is CASSLDDRRAKNIQYF. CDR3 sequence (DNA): TGTGCCAGCAGCTTAGATGATAGGCGGGCCAAAAACATTCAGTACTTC.